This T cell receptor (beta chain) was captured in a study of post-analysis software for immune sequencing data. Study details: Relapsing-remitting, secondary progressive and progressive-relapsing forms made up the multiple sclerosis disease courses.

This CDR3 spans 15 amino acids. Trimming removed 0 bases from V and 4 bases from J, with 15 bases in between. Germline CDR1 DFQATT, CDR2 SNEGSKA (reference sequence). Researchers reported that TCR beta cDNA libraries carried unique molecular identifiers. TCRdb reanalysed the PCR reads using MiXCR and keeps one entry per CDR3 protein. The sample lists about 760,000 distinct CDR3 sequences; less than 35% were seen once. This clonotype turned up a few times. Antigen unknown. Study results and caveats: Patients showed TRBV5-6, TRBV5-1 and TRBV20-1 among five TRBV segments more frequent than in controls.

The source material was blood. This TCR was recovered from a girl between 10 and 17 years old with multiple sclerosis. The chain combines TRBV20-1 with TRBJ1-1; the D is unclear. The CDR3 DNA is TGCAGTGCTAGAGATATGAGGAAACACACCACTGAAGCTTTCTTT. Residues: CSARDMRKHTTEAFF.